This T cell receptor beta chain was obtained from a study of T-cell memory formation after mild COVID-19. The length of the CDR3 is 14 residues. V lost 2 bases, J lost 2 bases, and 7 bases lay in between. 5'RACE primed at constant segments yielded TCR alpha and TCR beta cDNA libraries bearing sample barcodes and UMIs. One entry per CDR3 protein results from TCRdb running MiXCR on the 5' RACE reads. The sample lists 250,000 to 300,000 distinct CDR3 sequences, roughly 17% occurring once. Study outcomes and limitations: Whereas later expanders leaned CD4+, clones contracting day 15 to 85 showed a balanced CD4/CD8 makeup. CD4+ contracting clones were found mainly in CM and EM, and CD8+ ones in EMRA. Certain responding clones were present in pre-infection memory, suggesting participation of cross-reactive memory.

A word on this clonotype: Its antigen is as yet unknown.

Sequencing was performed on PBMCs or a T cell subset sorted from them (not recorded which). This TCR came from a man between 18 and 29 years old who had mild COVID-19 (a few samples of this study predate the infection). Cell type and time point are not known. This chain uses TRBV12-3 or TRBV12-4 with TRBJ1-3; D is unresolved. CDR3 region: CASSLWEAGNTIYF. For the CDR3, the DNA is TGTGCCAGCAGTTTATGGGAGGCTGGAAACACCATATATTTT.